This T cell receptor (beta chain) is from a study of Ad26.COV2.S vaccination and SARS-CoV-2 variants. The study, taken as a whole, reports: Measurement of non-spike TCR breadth gave similar results in vaccine and placebo recipients.

Treatment in this sample: approximately 18 received Ad26.COV2.S at low or high dose, single or two shots; 5 received placebo; per-sample allocation not given. All samples were drawn on day 63, counting from the first vaccine or placebo injection. A Boston donor was an adult aged 18-55 years. Trimming stripped 4 bases from V and 4 bases from J, with 15 bases between. The germline CDR1 and CDR2 sequences are SGDLS and YYNGEE. The CDR3 length is 15 residues. In regard to this clone: Its antigen is still unknown.

Clones were read by immunoSEQ multiplex PCR, and TCRdb kept only the in-frame ones, dropping some. The table has roughly 500,000 clones, roughly 85% seen once. The material was peripheral blood, obtained in a trial of Ad26.COV2.S vaccine versus placebo. The TCR comes from a person aged 18-65 years who received the Ad26.COV2.S COVID-19 vaccine or a placebo. The chain employs TRBV9 and TRBJ2-1; D tentatively fits TRBD1 or TRBD2 (5 bases each). CDR3: CASSMWDQPYNEQFF. The CDR3 nucleotides are TGTGCCAGCAGCATGTGGGACCAGCCTTACAATGAGCAGTTCTTC.